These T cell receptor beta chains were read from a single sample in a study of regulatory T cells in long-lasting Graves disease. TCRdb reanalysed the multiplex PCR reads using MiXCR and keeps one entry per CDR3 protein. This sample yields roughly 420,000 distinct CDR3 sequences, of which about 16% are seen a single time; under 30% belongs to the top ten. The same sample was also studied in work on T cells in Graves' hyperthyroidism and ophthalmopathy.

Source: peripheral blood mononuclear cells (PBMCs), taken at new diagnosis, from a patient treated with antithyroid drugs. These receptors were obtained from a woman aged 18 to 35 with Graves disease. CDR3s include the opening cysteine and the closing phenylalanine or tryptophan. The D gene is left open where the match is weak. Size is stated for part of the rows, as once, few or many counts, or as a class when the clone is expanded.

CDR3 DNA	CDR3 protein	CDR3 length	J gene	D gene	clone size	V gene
TGTGCCTGGAGTACCGTGATAGGTGAGCAGTACTTC	CAWSTVIGEQYF	12	TRBJ2-7	NA	many	TRBV30
TGTGCCAGCCCAAATCTCCCGGGTTGCCTCACGAACACTGAAGCTTTCTTT	CASPNLPGCLTNTEAFF	17	TRBJ1-1	NA	few	TRBV28
TGTGCCAGCAGGCCCGACAGGGTGTCCCTTTTGAACACTGAAGCTTTCTTT	CASRPDRVSLLNTEAFF	17	TRBJ1-1	TRBD1	many	TRBV6-1
TGTGCCAGCAGCAGGACTAGCGGGAACCCCACAGATACGCAGTATTTT	CASSRTSGNPTDTQYF	16	TRBJ2-3	TRBD2	many	TRBV6-1
TGTGCCAGCAGTTTATCGGGACAGGGGGCGGGGGGCTACACCTTC	CASSLSGQGAGGYTF	15	TRBJ1-2	TRBD1	few	TRBV27
TGCAGTGCTAGAGATCGACTAGCGGACCCCTACGAGCAGTACTTC	CSARDRLADPYEQYF	15	TRBJ2-7	TRBD2	many	TRBV20-1
TGTGCCAGTAGTACCCTCCCTTCGACTTCGGCCTACGAGCAGTACTTC	CASSTLPSTSAYEQYF	16	TRBJ2-7	NA	NA	TRBV12-3/TRBV12-4
TGTGCCAGCAGTTTTGAGGGACAGGGGGAAGGCGAGCAGTACTTC	CASSFEGQGEGEQYF	15	TRBJ2-7	TRBD1	many	TRBV27
TGTGCCAGCAGGGGAGGGATTGCGACTGAAGCTTTCTTT	CASRGGIATEAFF	13	TRBJ1-1	NA	many	TRBV6-2/TRBV6-3
TGTGCCAGTAATTTTCCCATTTTAAACTCTGGGGCCAACGTCCTGACTTTC	CASNFPILNSGANVLTF	17	TRBJ2-6	NA	few	TRBV19
TGTGCCAGCAGTGAAACTGCGCGCACAGATACGCAGTATTTT	CASSETARTDTQYF	14	TRBJ2-3	NA	many	TRBV2
TGCAGTGCTAACGACAGGGGGGAACACAATGAGCAGTTCTTC	CSANDRGEHNEQFF	14	TRBJ2-1	TRBD1	few	TRBV20-1
TGTGCCAGCAGCCACAGGGTCCTTGCCCCCGAGGAGTTCTTC	CASSHRVLAPEEFF	14	TRBJ2-1	NA	few	TRBV7-9
TGTGCCAGCAGTTGGGGACTAGCGAGTCCCTACGAGCAGTACTTC	CASSWGLASPYEQYF	15	TRBJ2-7	TRBD2	NA	TRBV27
TGTGCCAGTGGCAGCAATCAGCCCCAGCATTTT	CASGSNQPQHF	11	TRBJ1-5	NA	few	TRBV9
TGCGCCAGCGGGGACTATAGCGGGATCACCCAAGAGACCCAGTACTTC	CASGDYSGITQETQYF	16	TRBJ2-5	TRBD2	NA	TRBV5-1
TGTGCCAGCAGTTTATTCGGGGGGCAAGGCACTGAAGCTTTCTTT	CASSLFGGQGTEAFF	15	TRBJ1-1	NA	many	TRBV28
TGTGCCATCAGAAAGGTCGGAGGGGACTATGGCTACACCTTC	CAIRKVGGDYGYTF	14	TRBJ1-2	NA	many	TRBV10-3
TGCGCCAGCAGCCTCCAAAGCGGAAGCACAGATACGCAGTATTTT	CASSLQSGSTDTQYF	15	TRBJ2-3	NA	NA	TRBV5-1
TGTGCCAGCAGTTACAGTCGGACCACAGATACGCAGTATTTT	CASSYSRTTDTQYF	14	TRBJ2-3	NA	few	TRBV6-5
TGTGCCAGCAGCTGGCCCCAGGACACCGGGGAGCTGTTTTTT	CASSWPQDTGELFF	14	TRBJ2-2	NA	many	TRBV7-2
TGTGCCAGCAAAGAACGGCAGAATGAAAAACTGTTTTTT	CASKERQNEKLFF	13	TRBJ1-4	NA	NA	TRBV2
TGCGCCAGCAGCTTGGCCGTAGCTAGCGGGAGCACAGATACGCAGTATTTT	CASSLAVASGSTDTQYF	17	TRBJ2-3	TRBD2	NA	TRBV5-1
TGTGCCAGCAGTGATGCCGGGACAGGGGGGATCGGGGAGCTGTTTTTT	CASSDAGTGGIGELFF	16	TRBJ2-2	TRBD1	NA	TRBV6-1
TGCGCCAGCGGGACACCCTTGGCCTACGAGCAGTACTTC	CASGTPLAYEQYF	13	TRBJ2-7	NA	NA	TRBV10-2
TGTGCCAGCAGTTTGGAAGACAGGGTCTATGGCTACACCTTC	CASSLEDRVYGYTF	14	TRBJ1-2	TRBD1	many	TRBV28
TGTGCCAGCAGTAACCGGGACAGGGGGGGCAATCAGCCCCAGCATTTT	CASSNRDRGGNQPQHF	16	TRBJ1-5	TRBD1	few	TRBV6-1
TGTGCCAGTAGTATAAGGGTCCTAGCGGGAGGGGCCTACAATGAGCAGTTCTTC	CASSIRVLAGGAYNEQFF	18	TRBJ2-1	TRBD2	NA	TRBV19
TGTGCCAGCAGTGTCGGGACAGGGAGCAATCAGCCCCAGCATTTT	CASSVGTGSNQPQHF	15	TRBJ1-5	TRBD1	NA	TRBV6-1
TGTGCCAGCAGCTACCAGCGGGGGGCCTACAATGAGCAGTTCTTC	CASSYQRGAYNEQFF	15	TRBJ2-1	TRBD2	many	TRBV7-3
TGTGCCAGCAGCTCCCCGGACAGGGAGGTTGGCTACACCTTC	CASSSPDREVGYTF	14	TRBJ1-2	TRBD1	many	TRBV11-2
TGTGCCAGCAGATCGCAACAGGGTCAGCCCCAGCATTTT	CASRSQQGQPQHF	13	TRBJ1-5	NA	many	TRBV28
TGTGCCAGCAGCTTTTCTGTTGGTCTGGTTGAAGCTTTCTTT	CASSFSVGLVEAFF	14	TRBJ1-1	NA	many	TRBV11-3
TGTGCCAGCAGTGATGTGGCAGGGCCCTCACTAATGAACACTGAAGCTTTCTTT	CASSDVAGPSLMNTEAFF	18	TRBJ1-1	NA	few	TRBV6-2/TRBV6-3
TGTGCCAGCAGCTTGACTAGCGGAAATTTAAAAGAGACCCAGTACTTC	CASSLTSGNLKETQYF	16	TRBJ2-5	TRBD2	many	TRBV7-8
TGCAGTGCCCTTGGGCAGGGGGCGATGTTTGAAGCTTTCTTT	CSALGQGAMFEAFF	14	TRBJ1-1	TRBD1	many	TRBV20-1
TGTGCCAGCAGCTTCGGAGGCAGCGGGAGGACAGATACGCAGTATTTT	CASSFGGSGRTDTQYF	16	TRBJ2-3	TRBD2	many	TRBV7-6
TGTGCCAGCAGCTTACTAGCGGGAGCGAATGAGCAGCTCTTC	CASSLLAGANEQLF	14	TRBJ2-1	TRBD2	few	TRBV5-5
TGTGCCAGCTCAACTACCCCAGGCATCTCTGGAAACACCATATATTTT	CASSTTPGISGNTIYF	16	TRBJ1-3	NA	few	TRBV18
TGTGCCAGCAGTTTAGGCCACGGGAATGGCTACACCTTC	CASSLGHGNGYTF	13	TRBJ1-2	NA	NA	TRBV28
TGTGCCAGCAGTTTCGGACAGAAAGCTTTCTTT	CASSFGQKAFF	11	TRBJ1-1	NA	few	TRBV28
TGTGCCAGCAGCCGTTCGGGCAGACGCACTGAAGCTTTCTTT	CASSRSGRRTEAFF	14	TRBJ1-1	NA	many	TRBV7-3
TGCAGTGCTAGTACCAAGAGCGGGGAGCTGTTTTTT	CSASTKSGELFF	12	TRBJ2-2	NA	few	TRBV20-1
TGCAGTGCTAACCCACATGATAGGGGGCCCTACGAGCAGTACTTC	CSANPHDRGPYEQYF	15	TRBJ2-7	TRBD1	few	TRBV20-1
TGTGCCAGCAGCCAAGAGGGACTCAGCGGGTATAGCACAGATACGCAGTATTTT	CASSQEGLSGYSTDTQYF	18	TRBJ2-3	NA	many	TRBV4-2
TGTGCCAGCAGCGTACCCCACGCGAATACGCAGTATTTT	CASSVPHANTQYF	13	TRBJ2-3	NA	few	TRBV9
TGTGCCAGCAGTCCCCGACGGGAAAAACTGTTTTTT	CASSPRREKLFF	12	TRBJ1-4	NA	many	TRBV28
TGTGCCAGCAGGACTAGCGGGACCTACGAGCAGTACTTC	CASRTSGTYEQYF	13	TRBJ2-7	TRBD2	many	TRBV2
TGTGCCAGCAGGCAGCCCAGCCTTTACAATGAGCAGTTCTTC	CASRQPSLYNEQFF	14	TRBJ2-1	NA	few	TRBV5-8
TGTGCCAGCAGCTTTAGCGGGAGGTCTAGCACAGATACGCAGTATTTT	CASSFSGRSSTDTQYF	16	TRBJ2-3	TRBD2	many	TRBV7-9
TGCAGTGCTAGAGATTTTCGGACTGTCAATGAGCAGTTCTTC	CSARDFRTVNEQFF	14	TRBJ2-1	NA	many	TRBV20-1
TGCAGTGCTAGAGTGGTGGGGGATAATCAGCCCCAGCATTTT	CSARVVGDNQPQHF	14	TRBJ1-5	NA	few	TRBV20-1
TGTGCCAGCAGTTTATCAGAGAACACCGGGGAGCTGTTTTTT	CASSLSENTGELFF	14	TRBJ2-2	NA	many	TRBV27
TGCAGTGCTGAGGGACTAGCGGGAGCCCGAGAGACCCAGTACTTC	CSAEGLAGARETQYF	15	TRBJ2-5	TRBD2	few	TRBV20-1
TGTGCCAGCAGCTCTGACAGCGCAAATCAGCCCCAGCATTTT	CASSSDSANQPQHF	14	TRBJ1-5	NA	many	TRBV7-2
TGTGCCAGCAGCTTAGTCGGGGGACGGTGGAGCTCCTACAATGAGCAGTTCTTC	CASSLVGGRWSSYNEQFF	18	TRBJ2-1	NA	many	TRBV11-2
TGCAGCCACCCGGGACAGGGCTACAATGAGCAGTTCTTC	CSHPGQGYNEQFF	13	TRBJ2-1	TRBD1	NA	TRBV29-1
TGCAGTGCTAGAGATGGGGGCGGCTACACCTTC	CSARDGGGYTF	11	TRBJ1-2	NA	NA	TRBV20-1
TGTGCCAGCAGCTCTTTCTCGCACAATGAGCAGTTCTTC	CASSSFSHNEQFF	13	TRBJ2-1	NA	many	TRBV7-2